The TCR beta chain under discussion was sequenced for a study of OX40 agonist ivuxolimab in advanced cancers. Whole-study context: Given to patients was ivuxolimab, an agonistic anti-OX40 (CD134) antibody. Prior anti-PD-1, anti-PD-L1 or anti-CTLA-4 therapy was allowed; over 30% had some. From roughly 20 to 90 years was the age range, with a mean of approximately 63 years, and over 80% were male.

The method was immunoSEQ multiplex PCR; TCRdb's version includes in-frame clones alone and lacks a portion of them. The profile shows 50,000 to 55,000 clones, roughly 83% of them singletons. Patients who had autoimmune disease history or got systemic immunosuppression were left out. The germline V gene encodes CDR1 SGHRS and CDR2 YFSETQ. V lost 6 bases to trimming and J lost 4 bases, with 18 bases between them. CDR3 length: 15 residues. This specimen was CD4+ or CD8+ T cells sorted from blood, taken in a trial of the OX40 agonist ivuxolimab. The chain couples TRBV5-1 to TRBJ2-3; the D is unclear. This receptor was taken from an adult with an advanced solid tumor such as melanoma, head and neck, liver or kidney cancer. CDR3 region: CASKTQISFADTQYF. CDR3 coding DNA: TGCGCCAGCAAAACCCAAATTTCATTTGCAGATACGCAGTATTTT.